These T cell receptor beta chains were read from a single sample in a study of blood T cell repertoires in COVID-19. The data were produced by immunoSEQ multiplex PCR, yet TCRdb's version contains in-frame clones alone and is incomplete. The sample contains fewer than 250,000 clones, about four fifths of which appear only once. Sequencing used peripheral blood. These TCRs come from a woman in her sixties or seventies with active or convalescent COVID-19. The CDR3 runs from the conserved cysteine through the conserved F or W. The D gene is left open where the match is weak. Rows give clone size only sometimes, using once, few, many, or a class for an expanded clone.

TRBJ2-3	TRBD2	14	NA	TRBV5-1	CASRLAGATDTQYF	TGCGCCAGCCGACTAGCGGGGGCCACAGATACGCAGTATTTT
TRBJ2-7	TRBD1	15	NA	TRBV15	CATSDTGTGPYEQYF	TGTGCCACCAGCGATACCGGGACAGGGCCTTACGAGCAGTACTTC
TRBJ1-5	NA	14	NA	TRBV4-1	CASSQVQGFQPQHF	TGCGCCAGCAGCCAAGTACAGGGATTTCAGCCCCAGCATTTT
TRBJ2-2	NA	15	NA	TRBV7-6	CASSLTLSYTGELFF	TGTGCCAGCAGCCTAACCCTCTCATACACCGGGGAGCTGTTTTTT
TRBJ2-7	TRBD2	13	NA	TRBV6-5	CASQTSSGYEQYF	TGTGCCAGCCAGACTAGCTCTGGCTACGAGCAGTACTTC
TRBJ1-2	NA	15	NA	TRBV7-9	CASSLGGRMDYGYTF	TGTGCCAGCAGCTTAGGGGGGCGGATGGACTATGGCTACACCTTC
TRBJ1-2	NA	19	NA	TRBV9	CASSVGPYRALFGADGYTF	TGTGCCAGCAGCGTAGGCCCCTACAGGGCGTTATTTGGGGCGGATGGCTACACCTTC
TRBJ2-3	NA	14	NA	TRBV28	CASSLYSVLDTQYF	TGTGCCAGCAGTTTATACTCGGTCCTAGATACGCAGTATTTT
TRBJ2-1	TRBD2	16	NA	TRBV10-2	CASSSSGTSGIGEQFF	TGCGCCAGCAGTTCCTCCGGGACTAGCGGGATTGGTGAGCAGTTCTTC
TRBJ1-5	TRBD1	18	NA	TRBV28	CASSPSHLRQGSNQPQHF	TGTGCCAGCAGCCCAAGTCACCTGAGACAGGGAAGCAATCAGCCCCAGCATTTT
TRBJ2-3	NA	15	NA	TRBV18	CASSWAGASTDTQYF	TGTGCCAGCTCATGGGCAGGTGCTAGCACAGATACGCAGTATTTT
TRBJ1-5	NA	15	NA	TRBV7-8	CASSLAKSGRQPQHF	TGTGCCAGCAGCTTAGCCAAAAGCGGGCGGCAGCCCCAGCATTTT
TRBJ1-2	TRBD1	16	NA	TRBV25-1	CASSDPGQSRIRGYTF	TGTGCCAGCAGTGACCCGGGACAGAGCCGAATACGGGGCTACACCTTC
TRBJ1-6	NA	15	once	TRBV9	CASSVRAEYNSPLHF	TGTGCCAGCAGCGTAAGAGCCGAATATAATTCACCCCTCCACTTT
TRBJ1-2	NA	15	NA	TRBV21-1	CASKDPTESAGGYTF	TGTGCCAGCAAGGACCCGACAGAATCAGCAGGGGGCTACACCTTC
TRBJ2-1	NA	14	NA	TRBV19	CASQGQSTYNEQFF	TGTGCCAGTCAGGGGCAGAGTACCTACAATGAGCAGTTCTTC
TRBJ2-3	TRBD1	14	NA	TRBV6-5	CASSSGGITDTQYF	TGTGCCAGCAGTTCAGGGGGTATCACAGATACGCAGTATTTT
TRBJ2-1	TRBD2	17	NA	TRBV18	CASSPPARGGSTNEQFF	TGTGCCAGCTCACCCCCGGCCCGGGGGGGGTCAACGAATGAGCAGTTCTTC
TRBJ2-1	TRBD2	17	medium-sized	TRBV14	CASTKAGGGLGDNEQFF	TGTGCCAGCACCAAAGCGGGAGGGGGACTTGGGGACAATGAGCAGTTCTTC
TRBJ2-3	TRBD2	14	NA	TRBV4-2	CASSQGRAAYTQYF	TGTGCCAGCAGCCAGGGGAGGGCCGCCTATACGCAGTATTTT
TRBJ1-1	NA	13	NA	TRBV10-2	CASSKMSDTEAFF	TGCGCCAGCAGTAAGATGTCGGACACTGAAGCTTTCTTT
TRBJ2-7	NA	16	NA	TRBV7-9	CASSLTFSQGGHEQYF	TGTGCCAGCAGCTTAACATTTTCACAGGGTGGACACGAGCAGTACTTC
TRBJ2-5	TRBD2	13	NA	TRBV5-1	CASSLAVQETQYF	TGCGCCAGCAGCCTAGCGGTCCAAGAGACCCAGTACTTC
TRBJ1-6	NA	16	NA	TRBV6-6	CASSYSRGRDNSPLHF	TGTGCCAGCAGTTACTCGCGGGGCAGAGATAATTCACCCCTCCACTTT
TRBJ1-6	NA	13	NA	TRBV19	CASSTTYNSPLHF	TGTGCCAGTAGTACAACCTATAATTCACCCCTCCACTTT
TRBJ2-7	TRBD1	16	NA	TRBV18	CASSPLVAGGYYEQYF	TGTGCCAGCTCACCACTTGTGGCAGGGGGATACTACGAGCAGTACTTC
TRBJ1-2	NA	13	NA	TRBV5-1	CASSLDTFYGYTF	TGCGCCAGCAGCCTCGACACCTTCTATGGCTACACCTTC